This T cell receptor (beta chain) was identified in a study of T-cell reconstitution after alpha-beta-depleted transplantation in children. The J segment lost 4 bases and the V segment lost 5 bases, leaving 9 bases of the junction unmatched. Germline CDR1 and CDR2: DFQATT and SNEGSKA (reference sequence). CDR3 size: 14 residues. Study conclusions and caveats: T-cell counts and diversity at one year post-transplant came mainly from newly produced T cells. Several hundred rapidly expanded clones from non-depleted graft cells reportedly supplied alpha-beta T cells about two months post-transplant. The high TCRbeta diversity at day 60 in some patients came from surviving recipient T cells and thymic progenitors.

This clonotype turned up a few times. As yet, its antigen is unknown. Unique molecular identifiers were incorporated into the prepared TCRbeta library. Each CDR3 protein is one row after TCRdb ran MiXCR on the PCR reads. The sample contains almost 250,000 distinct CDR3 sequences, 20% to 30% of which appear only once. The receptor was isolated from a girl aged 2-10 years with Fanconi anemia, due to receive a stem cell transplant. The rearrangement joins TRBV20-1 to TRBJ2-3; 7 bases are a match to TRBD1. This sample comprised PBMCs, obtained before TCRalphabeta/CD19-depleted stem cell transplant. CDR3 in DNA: TGCAGTGCTCGACTCATCCAGGGGGCAGATACGCAGTATTTT. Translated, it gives CSARLIQGADTQYF.